Sequencing of this T cell receptor beta chain was carried out in a study of blood T cell repertoires in COVID-19. In the study overall: Sites in the United States, Italy and Spain provided acute and convalescent COVID-19 samples. Sources were T cells, B-cell-depleted T cells, or PBMCs; the material itself was cDNA or gDNA.

There are 14 residues in the CDR3. Germline CDR1 and CDR2: MNHEY and SMNVEV (reference sequence). Trimming cost V 7 bases and J 6 bases; bases outside gene matches: 9. In the authors' workflow: Reference gene primer amplification gave estimated nucleated cell counts. Sequencing was performed with immunoSEQ multiplex PCR; in TCRdb, only in-frame clones are kept and a portion is missing. D and trimming were read from the DNA, whereas the V and J calls and clone size are those reported in that table. The sample lists approximately 150,000 clones, about four fifths occurring once. V and J are TRBV27 and TRBJ2-1; 7 bases map to TRBD1. Specimen: peripheral blood. The sequence came from a human donor in a cohort sampled during active COVID-19. The CDR3 here is CASKGDRVSNEQFF. The CDR3 bases are TGTGCCAGCAAGGGGGACAGAGTATCCAATGAGCAGTTCTTC.